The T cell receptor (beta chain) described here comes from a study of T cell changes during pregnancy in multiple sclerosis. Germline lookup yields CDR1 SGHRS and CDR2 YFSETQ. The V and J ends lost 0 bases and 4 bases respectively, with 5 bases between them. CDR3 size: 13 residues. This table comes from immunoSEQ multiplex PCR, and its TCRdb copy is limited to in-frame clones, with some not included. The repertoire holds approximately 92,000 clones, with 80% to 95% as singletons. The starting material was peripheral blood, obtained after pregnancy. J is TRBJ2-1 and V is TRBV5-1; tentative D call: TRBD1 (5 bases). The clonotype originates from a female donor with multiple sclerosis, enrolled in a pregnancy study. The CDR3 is CASSLGTYNEQFF. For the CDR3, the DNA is TGCGCCAGCAGCTTGGGGACATACAATGAGCAGTTCTTC. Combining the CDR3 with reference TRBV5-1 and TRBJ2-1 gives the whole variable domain KAGVTQTPRYLIKTRGQQVTLSCSPISGHRSVSWYQQTPGQGLQFLFEYFSETQRNKGNFPGRFSGRQFSNSRSEMNVSTLELGDSALYLCASSLGTYNEQFFGPGTRLTVL.